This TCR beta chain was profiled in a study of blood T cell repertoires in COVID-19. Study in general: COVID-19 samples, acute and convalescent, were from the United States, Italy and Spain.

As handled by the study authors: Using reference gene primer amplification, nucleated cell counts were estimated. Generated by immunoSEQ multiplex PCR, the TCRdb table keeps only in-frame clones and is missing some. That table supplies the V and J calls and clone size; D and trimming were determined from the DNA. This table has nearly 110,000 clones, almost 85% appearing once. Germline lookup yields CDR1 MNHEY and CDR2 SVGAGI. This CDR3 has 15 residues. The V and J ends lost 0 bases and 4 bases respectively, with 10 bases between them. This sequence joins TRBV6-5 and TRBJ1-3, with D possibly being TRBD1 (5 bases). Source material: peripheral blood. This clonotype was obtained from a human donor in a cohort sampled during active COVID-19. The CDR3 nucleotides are TGTGCCAGCAGTTACTCGGGGCCAGACGGAAACACCATATATTTT. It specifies CASSYSGPDGNTIYF.